A selection of T cell receptor beta chains follows, all from one sample in a study of blood T cell repertoires in COVID-19. Profiling relied on immunoSEQ multiplex PCR, and the TCRdb table lists in-frame clones only, not all of them. Of 70,000 or so clones in the sample, 85% to 90% were seen once. The sample taken for sequencing was peripheral blood. Receptors were obtained from a human donor in a cohort sampled during active COVID-19. Both conserved end residues are part of each CDR3. The order of the fields is clone size, D gene, J gene, V gene, CDR3 DNA, CDR3 protein. D genes are given only for firm matches. Clone size is not always given. Where it is, it says once, few, many or a class for expanded clones.

clone_size: .; d_call: TRBD2; j_call: TRBJ2-1; v_call: TRBV11-3; cdr3_nt: TGTGCCAGCAGCTTAGCAAGTACGGCTAGCGGGAGAGGTAATGAGCAGTTCTTC; cdr3_aa: CASSLASTASGRGNEQFF
clone_size: .; d_call: .; j_call: TRBJ1-1; v_call: TRBV29-1; cdr3_nt: TGCAGCGTTAGCTTCTACACTGAAGCTTTCTTT; cdr3_aa: CSVSFYTEAFF
clone_size: .; d_call: .; j_call: TRBJ2-5; v_call: TRBV6-1; cdr3_nt: TGTGCCAGCAGTGAAGTAGTGATTCAAGAGACCCAGTACTTC; cdr3_aa: CASSEVVIQETQYF
clone_size: .; d_call: .; j_call: TRBJ2-2; v_call: TRBV9; cdr3_nt: TGTGCCAGCAGCGTAGCTTTTGCAGGGACCGGGGAGCTGTTTTTT; cdr3_aa: CASSVAFAGTGELFF
clone_size: once; d_call: TRBD2; j_call: TRBJ2-3; v_call: TRBV19; cdr3_nt: TGTGCCAGTAGACTAACTAGCGTGGCCACAGATACGCAGTATTTT; cdr3_aa: CASRLTSVATDTQYF
clone_size: .; d_call: .; j_call: TRBJ2-5; v_call: TRBV2; cdr3_nt: TGTGCCAGCAGAGGCGGGTTGACTATTGAGACCCAGTACTTC; cdr3_aa: CASRGGLTIETQYF
clone_size: .; d_call: TRBD1; j_call: TRBJ1-2; v_call: TRBV19; cdr3_nt: TGTGCCAGTAGGCAACACCGGGACAGGGTCGGTCGGGACTATGGCTACACCTTC; cdr3_aa: CASRQHRDRVGRDYGYTF
clone_size: .; d_call: TRBD1; j_call: TRBJ2-3; v_call: TRBV24-1; cdr3_nt: TGTGCCACAGGGACAGGAACGTTCGCAGATACGCAGTATTTT; cdr3_aa: CATGTGTFADTQYF
clone_size: .; d_call: TRBD1; j_call: TRBJ1-4; v_call: TRBV19; cdr3_nt: TGTGCCAGTAGTATAGGGGGACAGGGGATGACTAATGAAAAACTGTTTTTT; cdr3_aa: CASSIGGQGMTNEKLFF
clone_size: .; d_call: TRBD2; j_call: TRBJ2-2; v_call: TRBV5-1; cdr3_nt: TGCGCCAGCAGGGGCACTAGCGGGAGGAGTATCGGGGAGCTGTTTTTT; cdr3_aa: CASRGTSGRSIGELFF
clone_size: .; d_call: .; j_call: TRBJ1-2; v_call: TRBV11-2; cdr3_nt: TGTGCCAGCAGCTTATCCGGGGGCTACACCTTC; cdr3_aa: CASSLSGGYTF
clone_size: .; d_call: TRBD2; j_call: TRBJ2-5; v_call: TRBV28; cdr3_nt: TGTGCCAGCAGGGGTGGCGGGAGGGCCCTGGAGACCCAGTACTTC; cdr3_aa: CASRGGGRALETQYF
clone_size: .; d_call: .; j_call: TRBJ2-5; v_call: TRBV28; cdr3_nt: TGTGCCAGCAGTCCCCCGGGACAACCTGGAGAGACCCAGTACTTC; cdr3_aa: CASSPPGQPGETQYF
clone_size: .; d_call: .; j_call: TRBJ1-2; v_call: TRBV28; cdr3_nt: TGTGCCAGCAGTGTCCCGGAGGGCATTTATGGCTACACCTTC; cdr3_aa: CASSVPEGIYGYTF
clone_size: .; d_call: .; j_call: TRBJ2-3; v_call: TRBV10-3; cdr3_nt: TGTGCCATCAGTGAAACAGCGGATCACACAGATACGCAGTATTTT; cdr3_aa: CAISETADHTDTQYF
clone_size: .; d_call: .; j_call: TRBJ2-2; v_call: TRBV5-6; cdr3_nt: TGTGCCAGCAGCGCGACAGGAAACACCGGGGAGCTGTTTTTT; cdr3_aa: CASSATGNTGELFF
clone_size: .; d_call: TRBD1; j_call: TRBJ2-1; v_call: TRBV2; cdr3_nt: TGTGCCAGCAGTGCCAACCGGGACAGGGTGTACAATGAGCAGTTCTTC; cdr3_aa: CASSANRDRVYNEQFF
clone_size: .; d_call: TRBD1; j_call: TRBJ2-5; v_call: TRBV5-1; cdr3_nt: TGCGCCAGCAGCCCCGCGGGACAGGGACAAGAGACCCAGTACTTC; cdr3_aa: CASSPAGQGQETQYF
clone_size: .; d_call: TRBD2; j_call: TRBJ2-1; v_call: TRBV27; cdr3_nt: TGTGCCAGCAGTTTAAACGGAAAGGCGGGAGGACCAATCGACAATGAGCAGTTCTTC; cdr3_aa: CASSLNGKAGGPIDNEQFF
clone_size: .; d_call: TRBD1; j_call: TRBJ2-3; v_call: TRBV9; cdr3_nt: TGTGCCAGCAGCTTGGCCCAGGGGGCATACACAGATACGCAGTATTTT; cdr3_aa: CASSLAQGAYTDTQYF
clone_size: .; d_call: .; j_call: TRBJ1-2; v_call: TRBV4-2; cdr3_nt: TGTGCCAGCAGCCAAGGGCACTATGGCTACACCTTC; cdr3_aa: CASSQGHYGYTF
clone_size: .; d_call: .; j_call: TRBJ1-1; v_call: TRBV5-1; cdr3_nt: TGCGCCAGCAGCTCGTCGACAGGGAACACTGAAGCTTTCTTT; cdr3_aa: CASSSSTGNTEAFF
clone_size: .; d_call: TRBD2; j_call: TRBJ2-2; v_call: TRBV20-1; cdr3_nt: TGCAGTGCTAGTAGGGGCGGGGGCACCGGGGAGCTGTTTTTT; cdr3_aa: CSASRGGGTGELFF
clone_size: .; d_call: TRBD1; j_call: TRBJ1-2; v_call: TRBV11-2; cdr3_nt: TGTGCCAGCAGCTCTCAATTAGGACAGGGTGGCTACACCTTC; cdr3_aa: CASSSQLGQGGYTF
clone_size: .; d_call: TRBD1; j_call: TRBJ1-2; v_call: TRBV6-5; cdr3_nt: TGTGCCAGCAGTTACGGACAGGGCAATGGCTACACCTTC; cdr3_aa: CASSYGQGNGYTF
clone_size: few; d_call: .; j_call: TRBJ1-1; v_call: TRBV5-1; cdr3_nt: TGCGCCAGCAGCTTGACTGATCTGAACACTGAAGCTTTCTTT; cdr3_aa: CASSLTDLNTEAFF
clone_size: .; d_call: .; j_call: TRBJ1-3; v_call: TRBV11-3; cdr3_nt: TGTGCCAGCAGCCCCCGTATCTCTGGAAACACCATATATTTT; cdr3_aa: CASSPRISGNTIYF
clone_size: .; d_call: .; j_call: TRBJ1-2; v_call: TRBV6-5; cdr3_nt: TGTGCCAGCAGTTACTCACATAACTATGGCTACACCTTC; cdr3_aa: CASSYSHNYGYTF
clone_size: .; d_call: .; j_call: TRBJ1-1; v_call: TRBV18; cdr3_nt: TGTGCCAGCTCACCAAGGCTAGAATCGAACACTGAAGCTTTCTTT; cdr3_aa: CASSPRLESNTEAFF
clone_size: .; d_call: .; j_call: TRBJ2-4; v_call: TRBV7-9; cdr3_nt: TGTGCCAGCAGCCGCCCAGATTTTAAAAACATTCAGTACTTC; cdr3_aa: CASSRPDFKNIQYF
clone_size: .; d_call: .; j_call: TRBJ2-2; v_call: TRBV25-1; cdr3_nt: TGTGCCAGCAGCAGTCGAGGGGGGAACACCGGGGAGCTGTTTTTT; cdr3_aa: CASSSRGGNTGELFF
clone_size: .; d_call: TRBD1; j_call: TRBJ2-7; v_call: TRBV28; cdr3_nt: TGTGCCAGCAGGGGACAGGTGGGCCACGAGCAGTACTTC; cdr3_aa: CASRGQVGHEQYF
clone_size: .; d_call: TRBD1; j_call: TRBJ2-5; v_call: TRBV24-1; cdr3_nt: TGTGCCACCAGTGATTTGGGCGCGGCAGGGGGCGTTGAAGAGACCCAGTACTTC; cdr3_aa: CATSDLGAAGGVEETQYF